This T cell receptor beta chain is from a study of T cells in Graves' hyperthyroidism and ophthalmopathy. Whole-study context: Peripheral blood was obtained at initial diagnosis, preceding any treatment.

This clonotype occurred many times. The CDR3 is 13 amino acids. Trimming pared 5 bases from V and 12 bases from J, leaving 14 bases between. RNA transcripts yielded amplified TCR beta CDR3 regions. TCR CDR3 underwent first-round RT-PCR with the HTBI primer set. Using its own MiXCR run on the multiplex PCR reads, TCRdb lists one record per CDR3 protein. The top ten hold around 27% of the sample, which has about 550,000 distinct CDR3 sequences, roughly 20% seen once. This chain links TRBV12-3 or TRBV12-4 with TRBJ1-6, with D possibly matching TRBD1 (6 bases). This clonotype originated in a man between 18 and 35 years old with Graves' hyperthyroidism. Sequenced material: blood. CDR3: CASSVGGALPLHF. For the CDR3, the DNA is TGTGCCAGCAGTGTGGGGGGCGCGTTACCCCTCCACTTT.